A single sample gave rise to the 14 T cell receptor beta chains below, sequenced in a study of T cell repertoires and HLA-DP antigens. The antigens for these receptors are not known. Using immunoSEQ multiplex PCR, the repertoire was profiled, and TCRdb retains in-frame clones only, with some absent. The sample lists 90,000 to 130,000 clones, more than 85% occurring once. Sequencing was carried out using CD4+ T cells from PBMCs. The receptors were sampled from a woman aged 18-29 years in good health and CMV-seronegative.

The chain uses TRBV28 and TRBJ2-2; 14 bases map to TRBD2. The CDR3 spans 17 residues. Germline V gene sequence: CDR1 MDHEN, CDR2 SYDVKM. The V segment lost 6 bases and the J segment 6 bases; nucleotides outside the gene matches: 9. The CDR3 DNA reads as TGTGCCAGCAGCTTTGGGGGACTAGCGGGAGTGCCCGGGGAGCTGTTTTTT. Translating gives CASSFGGLAGVPGELFF.

This chain joins TRBV7-9 and TRBJ2-2; possible D gene TRBD1, 6 bases. Germline V gene sequence: CDR1 SEHNR, CDR2 FQNEAQ (reference sequence). V lost 5 bases and J lost 7, with 20 bases in between. The CDR3 runs 16 residues. CDR3 sequence: CASSPVGGRTLGELFF. In DNA form, the CDR3 reads TGTGCCAGCAGCCCAGTAGGGGGACGGACCCTCGGGGAGCTGTTTTTT. The whole variable domain, remainder taken from reference TRBV7-9 and TRBJ2-2, is DTGVSQNPRHKITKRGQNVTFRCDPISEHNRLYWYRQTLGQGPEFLTYFQNEAQLEKSRLLSDRFSAERPKGSFSTLEIQRTEQGDSAMYLCASSPVGGRTLGELFFGEGSRLTVL.

The chain carries TRBV4-3 and TRBJ2-2; TRBD1 matches 8 bases. The CDR3 is 17 residues long. CDR1 LGHNA and CDR2 YSLEER come from the germline V gene. Trimming removed 0 bases from V and 2 bases from J; junction bases left unmatched: 5. The DNA for the CDR3 is TGCGCCAGCAGCCAAGATCGACAGGGGTTTAACACCGGGGAGCTGTTTTTT. This codes for CASSQDRQGFNTGELFF.

This chain joins TRBV20-1 and TRBJ1-1; D unresolved. Germline CDR1 is DFQATT and CDR2 is SNEGSKA (reference sequence). Trimming shortened V by 4 bases and J by 8 bases, and 11 bases separated the two germline ends. This CDR3 is built from 11 residues. CDR3 residues: CSAKAGREAFF. The CDR3 DNA follows: TGCAGTGCTAAAGCGGGAAGAGAAGCTTTCTTT.

This chain links TRBV4-3 with TRBJ2-1; the match to TRBD1 covers 8 bases. Germline loops: CDR1 LGHNA, CDR2 YSLEER. Trimming took 3 bases from V and 6 from J; bases not matched to a gene: 10. The length of the CDR3 is 16 residues. In DNA, the CDR3 is TGCGCCAGCAGCCAGGCCACTGGACAGGGTTCCAATGAGCAGTTCTTC. Its translation is CASSQATGQGSNEQFF.

The V and J genes are TRBV6-5 and TRBJ1-3; D is unclear. The germline CDR1 and CDR2 sequences are MNHEY and SVGAGI. This CDR3 spans 13 amino acids. V was cut by 10 bases and J by 0 bases, with 10 bases left in between. The CDR3 nucleotides read TGTGCCACTGCCGGGGACTCTGGAAACACCATATATTTT. Its protein product is CATAGDSGNTIYF.

CDR3 sequence (DNA): TGTGCCAGCAGCCAACAGGGTTCTGGCAATTCACCCCTCCACTTT. Amino acid sequence: CASSQQGSGNSPLHF. The chain employs TRBV9 and TRBJ1-6; D possibly corresponds to TRBD1 (6 bases). This CDR3 spans 15 amino acids. Germline V lookup: CDR1 SGDLS, CDR2 YYNGEE. V was clipped by 4 bases and J by 7 bases, with 15 bases between them.

The chain is built from TRBV11-2 and TRBJ2-1, with unresolved D. This CDR3 is 11 amino acids long. V was cut by 3 bases and J by 10 bases, with 7 bases left in between. Germline CDR1 is SGHAT and CDR2 is FQNNGV. The CDR3 region is CASSFSAEQFF. In DNA, the CDR3 is TGTGCCAGCAGCTTTTCAGCCGAGCAGTTCTTC. Full variable domain (remainder filled in from reference TRBV11-2 and TRBJ2-1): EAGVAQSPRYKIIEKRQSVAFWCNPISGHATLYWYQQILGQGPKLLIQFQNNGVVDDSQLPKDRFSAERLKGVDSTLKIQPAKLEDSAVYLCASSFSAEQFFGPGTRLTVL.

The chain joins TRBV5-1 to TRBJ2-2, with 10 nucleotides matching TRBD2. J lost 4 bases, V lost 5 bases, and 5 bases had no gene match. Germline V lookup: CDR1 SGHRS, CDR2 YFSETQ. The CDR3 consists of 15 residues. CDR3 DNA sequence: TGCGCCAGCAGGAAAGTAGCGGGGGGCACCGGGGAGCTGTTTTTT. It yields the protein CASRKVAGGTGELFF.

The genes are TRBV29-1 and TRBJ1-1; D not certain. Trimming stripped 8 bases from V and 4 bases from J, with 11 bases between. This CDR3 has 11 residues. Germline V lookup: CDR1 SQVTM, CDR2 ANQGSEA. The CDR3 loop is CSSRTGTEAFF. Written as DNA, the CDR3 is TGCAGCTCGCGGACGGGCACTGAAGCTTTCTTT.

J is TRBJ2-6 and V is TRBV4-2; no firm D call. The CDR3 covers 17 residues. Trimming cost V 4 bases and J 0 bases, with 13 bases left between them. In germline, CDR1 is LGHNA, CDR2 YNFKEQ. CDR3 DNA: TGTGCCAGCAGCCCAGGTGAATTACGCTCTGGGGCCAACGTCCTGACTTTC. Translated, it gives CASSPGELRSGANVLTF.

This sequence joins TRBV6-1 and TRBJ1-1, with D uncertain. Germline values: CDR1 MNHNS, CDR2 SASEGT. The germline V and J ends were trimmed by 4 bases and 2 bases, with 11 bases remaining between them. This CDR3 has 14 residues. CDR3 nucleotides: TGTGCCAGCAGTGGTGTCAGGCTTAACACTGAAGCTTTCTTT. This codes for CASSGVRLNTEAFF.

V and J are TRBV5-1 and TRBJ2-3, with TRBD2 matching 9 bases. In germline, CDR1 is SGHRS, CDR2 YFSETQ. The V gene end was trimmed by 0 bases and the J gene end by 1 base; junction bases not matched to a gene: 0. CDR3 size: 15 residues. CDR3 residues: CASSLVAGGTDTQYF. CDR3 DNA sequence: TGCGCCAGCAGCTTGGTAGCGGGGGGCACAGATACGCAGTATTTT.

This chain joins TRBV27 and TRBJ2-7; the match to TRBD1 covers 7 bases. With V trimmed by 4 bases and J by 6 bases, 18 bases remained unmatched. Germline assignment: CDR1 MNHEY and CDR2 SMNVEV (reference sequence). This CDR3 has 17 residues. CDR3 residues: CASSSQDRLLTTGEQYF. CDR3 in DNA: TGTGCCAGCAGTTCCCAGGACAGGTTGTTGACGACGGGCGAGCAGTACTTC.